One and the same sample provided the 31 T cell receptor beta chains below, sequenced in a study of T cell responses to AZD1222 COVID-19 vaccine. Sequencing was performed with immunoSEQ multiplex PCR; in TCRdb, only in-frame clones are kept and a portion is missing. The data contain 120,000 or so clones, around 93% of them singletons. The sample was peripheral blood, taken 28 days after the second AZD1222 dose. All receptors come from an adult who received the AZD1222 COVID-19 vaccine.

In nucleotides, the CDR3 is TGTGCCAGCAGCTTGGAGGGGCAGGGGTGGTATGGCTACACCTTC. Protein: CASSLEGQGWYGYTF. V gene TRBV5-6 combines with J gene TRBJ1-2; D possibly corresponds to TRBD1 (6 bases). V lost 0 bases to trimming and J lost 5 bases, with 14 bases between them. Germline V gene lookup returns CDR1 SGHDT and CDR2 YYEEEE. The CDR3 is 15 residues long.

The chain joins TRBV19 to TRBJ1-2; D is ambiguous. Trimming shortened V by 1 base and J by 7 bases, and 4 bases separated the two germline ends. The CDR3 has 11 residues. The germline CDR1 and CDR2 sequences are LNHDA and SQIVND (reference sequence). The CDR3 DNA reads as TGTGCCAGTAGTATAGCTTTTGGCTACACCTTC. This encodes CASSIAFGYTF.

In this sample, this clone turned up once. This rearrangement joins TRBV20-1 to TRBJ2-7; TRBD1 might be the D (6 bases). The CDR3 is 9 residues long. Per the germline V gene, CDR1 is DFQATT and CDR2 is SNEGSKA (reference sequence). The DNA of the CDR3 is TGCAAGAGGGGGTACGAGCAGTACTTC. Its protein product is CKRGYEQYF.

The sample holds one count of this clone. This chain joins TRBV29-1 and TRBJ2-7; D may match TRBD1 or TRBD2 (7 bases each). The CDR3 runs 11 residues. CDR1 and CDR2 from the germline V gene are SQVTM and ANQGSEA. V was shortened by 7 bases and J by 7 bases, with 14 bases between the two germline ends. CDR3: CSAGGGREQYF. The DNA of the CDR3 is TGCAGCGCAGGGGGGGGGCGAGAGCAGTACTTC.

The chain has TRBV5-1 and TRBJ1-5; no clear D gene. The CDR3 is 16 residues long. The ends were cut back, 0 bases at V and 0 bases at J, with 10 bases in the middle. Germline values: CDR1 SGHRS, CDR2 YFSETQ. The CDR3 region has the DNA TGCGCCAGCAGCTTGGATGGACGGGATAGCAATCAGCCCCAGCATTTT. It encodes CASSLDGRDSNQPQHF.

The CDR3 here is CASSHSGARFHTIYF. The CDR3 coding sequence is TGTGCCAGCAGCCATTCGGGGGCCCGGTTTCACACCATATATTTT. This sequence joins TRBV3-1 (or the pseudogene TRBV3-2) and TRBJ1-3; D is perhaps TRBD1 (6 bases). The CDR3 is 15 residues long. V lost 3 bases, J lost 8 bases, and 17 bases lay in between. Germline CDR1 LGHDT, CDR2 YNNKEL (reference sequence).

The gene calls are TRBV18 and TRBJ1-4, with 7 bases that match TRBD1. This CDR3 is built from 12 residues. J lost 14 bases, V lost 6 bases, and 9 bases had no gene match. Germline V lookup: CDR1 KGHSH, CDR2 LQKENI. In DNA form, the CDR3 reads TGTGCCAGCTCCCTGGGGGGACAGCGGCTGTTTTTT. It encodes CASSLGGQRLFF.

The chain recombines TRBV5-1 with TRBJ2-1; tentatively, D is TRBD2 (6 bases). The length of the CDR3 is 13 residues. With 1 base removed from V and 14 bases from J, the gap between germline ends came to 16 bases. Germline values: CDR1 SGHRS, CDR2 YFSETQ. This chain's CDR3 is CASSLRRGPREFF. CDR3 nucleotide sequence: TGCGCCAGCAGCTTGAGGAGGGGACCCAGGGAGTTCTTC.

This sequence joins TRBV6-6 and TRBJ1-1; tentatively, D is TRBD1 (5 bases). Trimming stripped 1 base from V and 11 bases from J, with 11 bases between. The CDR3 covers 12 residues. Germline V CDR1 and CDR2: MNHNY, SVGAGI (reference sequence). CDR3 DNA: TGTGCCAGCAGTTACTTCGGGGGGGATGCTTTCTTT. Translation gives CASSYFGGDAFF.

V usage is TRBV2 and J usage is TRBJ2-1; 12 nucleotides agree with TRBD2. V gave up 8 bases and J gave up 4 bases; unmatched junction bases: 9. This CDR3 comprises 16 residues. Germline CDR1 SNHLY, CDR2 FYNNEI. CDR3 sequence (DNA): TGTGCCAGCGATCACAAGGGGACTAGCGGGTACAATGAGCAGTTCTTC. It specifies CASDHKGTSGYNEQFF.

This chain links TRBV5-1 with TRBJ1-6, with D perhaps matching TRBD1 (5 bases). The germline V gene has CDR1 SGHRS and CDR2 YFSETQ. The CDR3 consists of 13 residues. V lost 5 bases and J lost 11, with 14 bases in between. The CDR3 loop is CASSLSGHTPLHF. For the CDR3, the DNA is TGCGCCAGCAGTCTTTCTGGACACACACCCCTCCACTTT.

This chain joins TRBV5-1 and TRBJ1-2, with TRBD1 identical over 8 bases. V lost 1 base and J lost 2; bases outside the gene matches: 7. The CDR3 is 16 residues long. The germline V gene encodes CDR1 SGHRS and CDR2 YFSETQ. CDR3 coding DNA: TGCGCCAGCAGCTTGAGGACAGGGTCCACCAACTATGGCTACACCTTC. Protein product: CASSLRTGSTNYGYTF.

This clone has a single count. V and J are TRBV14 and TRBJ1-2, with a weak D call TRBD1 (6 bases). This CDR3 is built from 13 residues. Germline assignment: CDR1 SGHDN and CDR2 FVKESK. Trimming stripped 5 bases from V and 8 bases from J, with 15 bases between. CDR3 in DNA: TGTGCCAGCAGCTTCCGACAGGTGCGGGGCTACACCTTC. Translated: CASSFRQVRGYTF.

V and J are TRBV27 and TRBJ1-2; D possibly corresponds to TRBD1 (5 bases). The germline V gene encodes CDR1 MNHEY and CDR2 SMNVEV (reference sequence). The CDR3 totals 15 residues. Between the trimmed V and J ends, which lost 4 bases and 4 bases, there was a span of 16 bases. As DNA, the CDR3 is TGTGCCAGCAGTTCCCGGGACGGTTTGCTCTATGGCTACACCTTC. Its protein is CASSSRDGLLYGYTF.

The V gene is TRBV7-9, the J gene TRBJ1-2; D ambiguous. The CDR3 extends over 15 amino acids. Germline CDR1 is SEHNR and CDR2 is FQNEAQ (reference sequence). Between the trimmed V and J ends, which lost 2 bases and 0 bases, there was a span of 10 bases. CDR3 sequence reads: CASSLSEAANYGYTF. The DNA for the CDR3 is TGTGCCAGCAGCTTATCAGAGGCTGCTAACTATGGCTACACCTTC.

The genes are TRBV5-1 and TRBJ1-2, with D tentatively TRBD1 (5 bases). CDR3 length equals 13 residues. Trimming cost V 7 bases and J 5 bases, with 15 bases left between them. Germline V CDR1 and CDR2: SGHRS, YFSETQ. The CDR3 nucleotides read TGCGCCAGCGGCCCGGGACGGGATTATGGCTACACCTTC. Amino acids: CASGPGRDYGYTF.

This chain uses TRBV7-9 with TRBJ1-4; D is unresolved. Deletions cut 7 bases from V and 8 bases from J, with 8 bases between. The CDR3 has 11 residues. CDR1 and CDR2 (germline): SEHNR, FQNEAQ (reference sequence). In nucleotides, the CDR3 is TGTGCCAGCACCAATCGGGAAAAACTGTTTTTT. This codes for CASTNREKLFF. Full variable domain (remainder filled in from reference TRBV7-9 and TRBJ1-4): DTGVSQNPRHKITKRGQNVTFRCDPISEHNRLYWYRQTLGQGPEFLTYFQNEAQLEKSRLLSDRFSAERPKGSFSTLEIQRTEQGDSAMYLCASTNREKLFFGSGTQLSVL.

The chain employs TRBV5-5 and TRBJ2-7; unclear D gene. Germline-derived CDR1 and CDR2 are SGHKS and YYEKEE (reference sequence). This CDR3 contains 14 residues. Trimming pared 2 bases from V and 0 bases from J, leaving 9 bases between. As DNA, the CDR3 is TGTGCCAGCAGCTTTGTGGGCAGCTCCTACGAGCAGTACTTC. Translating gives CASSFVGSSYEQYF.

The chain has TRBV27 and TRBJ1-4; D unclear. The CDR3 spans 13 residues. The germline CDR1 and CDR2 sequences are MNHEY and SMNVEV (reference sequence). Between the trimmed V and J ends, which lost 8 bases and 7 bases, there was a span of 14 bases. DNA of the CDR3: TGTGCCAGCCGCGGAAGGGAACGTGAAAAACTGTTTTTT. It is translated as CASRGREREKLFF.

The chain has TRBV30 and TRBJ2-5; D remains ambiguous. Germline CDR1 GTSNPN, CDR2 SVGIG (reference sequence). CDR3 length equals 10 residues. Trimming removed 2 bases from V and 5 bases from J, with 3 bases in between. The CDR3 spells CAWSRETQYF. The CDR3 bases are TGTGCCTGGAGTCGTGAGACCCAGTACTTC.

This clone was seen just once. This chain uses TRBV6-1 with TRBJ1-6; D is ambiguous. The CDR3 has 14 residues. The V gene's germline CDR1 is MNHNS and CDR2 SASEGT. The V and J ends lost 0 bases and 18 bases respectively, with 18 bases between them. In DNA, the CDR3 is TGTGCCAGCAGTGAAGCGGCGCCTTATTCCTCTCCCCACTTT. The encoded protein is CASSEAAPYSSPHF.

The chain employs TRBV6-1 and TRBJ2-6; no firm D call. This CDR3 comprises 18 residues. Trimming cost V 1 base and J 0 bases, with 13 bases left between them. Germline V gene sequence: CDR1 MNHNS, CDR2 SASEGT. In DNA form, the CDR3 reads TGTGCCAGCAGTGAAGATTTCGCTCCTGGCTCTGGGGCCAACGTCCTGACTTTC. Its translation: CASSEDFAPGSGANVLTF.

The CDR3 reads CASSLRTSGGAGEQFF. DNA of the CDR3: TGTGCCAGCAGCCTCCGGACTAGCGGGGGGGCCGGGGAGCAGTTCTTC. The chain joins TRBV4-2 to TRBJ2-1, with 15 bases that match TRBD2. CDR1 is LGHNA and CDR2 is YNFKEQ in the germline V gene. Trimming cost V 4 bases and J 10 bases; bases outside gene matches: 8. The CDR3 covers 16 residues.

The chain employs TRBV6-1 and TRBJ1-5, with D unclear. The CDR3 contains 14 residues. Looked up from germline, CDR1 is MNHNS and CDR2 is SASEGT. The germline V and J ends were trimmed by 1 base and 11 bases, with 15 bases remaining between them. CDR3 bases: TGTGCCAGCAGTGAAGAAGCCCTAATAACAGCCCAGCATTTT. As protein: CASSEEALITAQHF.

V gene TRBV7-2 combines with J gene TRBJ1-6; no definite D call. V lost 2 bases to trimming and J lost 7 bases, with 9 bases between them. The CDR3 has 14 residues. Germline values: CDR1 SGHTA, CDR2 FQGNSA. CDR3 sequence reads: CASSLNFRNSPLHF. The DNA for the CDR3 is TGTGCCAGCAGCTTAAACTTTCGGAATTCACCCCTCCACTTT.

The rearrangement links TRBV5-1 to TRBJ1-1, with D possibly being TRBD1 (5 bases). The V end lost 3 bases, the J end lost 2 bases, and 14 bases lay between the germline ends. Germline values: CDR1 SGHRS, CDR2 YFSETQ. This CDR3 region has 15 residues. This chain's CDR3 is CASSSYGTANTEAFF. CDR3 DNA sequence: TGCGCCAGCAGCTCTTATGGGACGGCTAACACTGAAGCTTTCTTT.

The CDR3 bases are TGTGCCAGCAGCTACGGGAGCGCTAGTGGAAACACCATATATTTT. It codes for CASSYGSASGNTIYF. The rearrangement uses TRBV5-6 and TRBJ1-3, with D unresolved. CDR3 length: 15 residues. Germline V gene lookup returns CDR1 SGHDT and CDR2 YYEEEE. Trimming removed 3 bases at V and 3 bases at J, with 13 bases between.

The rearrangement links TRBV5-5 to TRBJ1-5; D ambiguous. V was clipped by 5 bases and J by 6 bases, with 3 bases between them. This CDR3 comprises 10 residues. CDR1 SGHKS and CDR2 YYEKEE come from the germline V gene (reference sequence). CDR3 nucleotides: TGTGCCAGCAGATTTCAGCCCCAGCATTTT. The encoded protein is CASRFQPQHF.

The V gene is TRBV15, the J gene TRBJ2-6; D is undetermined. Germline V gene sequence: CDR1 LNHNV, CDR2 YYDKDF (reference sequence). CDR3 size: 15 residues. V was clipped by 2 bases and J by 0 bases, with 5 bases between them. The CDR3 DNA reads TGTGCCACCAGCAGAAAGAGCTCTGGGGCCAACGTCCTGACTTTC. Amino acid sequence: CATSRKSSGANVLTF. Full variable domain (remainder filled in from reference TRBV15 and TRBJ2-6): DAMVIQNPRYQVTQFGKPVTLSCSQTLNHNVMYWYQQKSSQAPKLLFHYYDKDFNNEADTPDNFQSRRPNTSFCFLDIRSPGLGDTAMYLCATSRKSSGANVLTFGAGSRLTVL.

The V gene is TRBV28, the J gene TRBJ1-5; TRBD1 agrees at 10 bases. This CDR3 region has 17 residues. Germline loops: CDR1 MDHEN, CDR2 SYDVKM. With 8 bases clipped from V and 2 bases from J, the junction kept 12 bases outside the gene matches. The CDR3 sequence: CASFMTGGAYGNQPQHF. In DNA, the CDR3 is TGTGCCAGCTTTATGACAGGGGGCGCGTACGGCAATCAGCCCCAGCATTTT.

This sequence joins TRBV14 and TRBJ2-7, with D unclear. The germline CDR1 and CDR2 sequences are SGHDN and FVKESK. The CDR3 loop spans 14 amino acids. V lost 2 bases and J 3 bases, leaving 11 bases between the germline ends. CDR3 loop: CASSQFAIIYEQYF. For the CDR3, the DNA is TGTGCCAGCAGCCAATTCGCGATTATCTACGAGCAGTACTTC.